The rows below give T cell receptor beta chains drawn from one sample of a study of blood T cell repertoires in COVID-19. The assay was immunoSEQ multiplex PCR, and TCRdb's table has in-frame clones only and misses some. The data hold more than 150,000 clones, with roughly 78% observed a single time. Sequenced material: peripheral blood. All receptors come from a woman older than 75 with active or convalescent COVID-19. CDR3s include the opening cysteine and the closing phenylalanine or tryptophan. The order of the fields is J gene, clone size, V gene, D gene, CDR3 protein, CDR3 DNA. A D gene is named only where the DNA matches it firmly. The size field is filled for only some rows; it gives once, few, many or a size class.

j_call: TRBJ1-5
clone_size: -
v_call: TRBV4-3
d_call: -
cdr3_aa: CASSQDAGGTQPQHF
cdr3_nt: TGCGCCAGCAGCCAAGATGCGGGGGGCACTCAGCCCCAGCATTTT

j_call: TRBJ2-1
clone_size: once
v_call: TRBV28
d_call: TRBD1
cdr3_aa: CASSRTGFYEQFF
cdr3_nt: TGTGCCAGCAGCCGGACAGGGTTTTATGAGCAGTTCTTC

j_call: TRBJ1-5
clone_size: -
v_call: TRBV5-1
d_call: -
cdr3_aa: CASSSTGLNQPQHF
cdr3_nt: TGCGCCAGCAGCTCGACAGGCCTGAATCAGCCCCAGCATTTT

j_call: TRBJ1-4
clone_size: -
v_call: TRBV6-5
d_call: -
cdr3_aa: CALRSSKAKLFF
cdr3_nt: TGTGCCTTGAGGTCTTCCAAGGCGAAACTGTTTTTT

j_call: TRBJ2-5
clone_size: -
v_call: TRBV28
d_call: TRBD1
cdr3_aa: CASSQTGGVKKTQYF
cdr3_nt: TGTGCCAGCAGCCAGACAGGGGGCGTTAAAAAGACCCAGTACTTC

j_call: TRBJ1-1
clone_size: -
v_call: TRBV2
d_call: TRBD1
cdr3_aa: CASREATGVDTEAFF
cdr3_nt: TGTGCCAGCAGGGAAGCGACAGGGGTCGACACTGAAGCTTTCTTT

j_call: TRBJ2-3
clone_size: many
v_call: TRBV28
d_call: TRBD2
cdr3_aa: CASSLPLATRADTQYF
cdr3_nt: TGTGCCAGCAGTTTACCACTAGCGACAAGGGCAGATACGCAGTATTTT

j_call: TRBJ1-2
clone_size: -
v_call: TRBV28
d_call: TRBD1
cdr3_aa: CASSFGQGLNYGYTF
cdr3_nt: TGTGCCAGCAGTTTCGGACAGGGGCTGAACTATGGCTACACCTTC

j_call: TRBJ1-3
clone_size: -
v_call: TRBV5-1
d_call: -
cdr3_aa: CASSLEPGGGNTIYF
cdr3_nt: TGCGCCAGCAGCTTGGAGCCAGGAGGTGGAAACACCATATATTTT

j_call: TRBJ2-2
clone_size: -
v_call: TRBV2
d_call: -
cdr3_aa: CASREAGPSTGELFF
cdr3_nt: TGTGCCAGCAGGGAGGCCGGTCCTAGCACCGGGGAGCTGTTTTTT

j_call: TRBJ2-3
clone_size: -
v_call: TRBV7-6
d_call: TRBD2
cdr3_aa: CASSLGLRRGNTDTQYF
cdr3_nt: TGTGCCAGCAGCTTAGGGCTCCGGCGGGGGAACACAGATACGCAGTATTTT

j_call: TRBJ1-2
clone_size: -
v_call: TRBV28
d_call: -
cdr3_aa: CASSFDRYYGYTF
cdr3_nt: TGTGCCAGCAGTTTTGACAGGTACTATGGCTACACCTTC

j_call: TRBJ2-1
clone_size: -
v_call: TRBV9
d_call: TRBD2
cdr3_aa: CASSAHEAGIYNEQFF
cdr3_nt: TGTGCCAGCAGCGCACACGAAGCGGGGATCTACAATGAGCAGTTCTTC

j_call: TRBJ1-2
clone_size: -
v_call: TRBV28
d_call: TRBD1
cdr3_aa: CASRPGQIYGYTF
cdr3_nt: TGTGCCAGCAGGCCGGGACAGATCTATGGCTACACCTTC

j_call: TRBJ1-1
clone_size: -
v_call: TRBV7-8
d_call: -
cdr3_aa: CASSSLFSVGDFTEAFF
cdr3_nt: TGTGCCAGCAGCTCCCTTTTTTCGGTAGGGGATTTCACTGAAGCTTTCTTT

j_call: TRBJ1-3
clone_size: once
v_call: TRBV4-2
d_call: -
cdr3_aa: CASSQDLMSSGNTIYF
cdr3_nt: TGTGCCAGCAGCCAAGATTTGATGAGCTCTGGAAACACCATATATTTT

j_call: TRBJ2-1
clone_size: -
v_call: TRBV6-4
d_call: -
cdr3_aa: CASSDSSKTGKDEQFF
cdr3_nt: TGTGCCAGCAGTGACTCGAGTAAGACGGGGAAGGATGAGCAGTTCTTC

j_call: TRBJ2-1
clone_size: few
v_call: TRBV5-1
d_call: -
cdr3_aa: CASRSPLGEQFF
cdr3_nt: TGCGCCAGCAGATCCCCGCTCGGTGAGCAGTTCTTC

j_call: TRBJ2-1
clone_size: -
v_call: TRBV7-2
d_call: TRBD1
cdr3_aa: CASSFDRVSYNEQFF
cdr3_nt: TGTGCCAGCAGCTTCGACAGGGTGTCTTACAATGAGCAGTTCTTC

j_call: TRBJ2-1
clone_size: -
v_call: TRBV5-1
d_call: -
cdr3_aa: CASSLAGVPVNEQFF
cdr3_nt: TGCGCCAGCAGCTTGGCGGGAGTCCCGGTAAATGAGCAGTTCTTC

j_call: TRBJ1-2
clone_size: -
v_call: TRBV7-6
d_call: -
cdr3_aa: CASSFLEIAYGYTF
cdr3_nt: TGTGCCAGCAGCTTTCTAGAGATCGCGTATGGCTACACCTTC

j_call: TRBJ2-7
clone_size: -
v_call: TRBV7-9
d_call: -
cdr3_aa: CASSFGQNPTYEQYF
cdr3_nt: TGTGCCAGCAGCTTTGGACAGAACCCGACCTACGAGCAGTACTTC

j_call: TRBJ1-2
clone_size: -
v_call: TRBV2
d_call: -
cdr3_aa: CASRAPGVSNYGYTF
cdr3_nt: TGTGCCAGCAGGGCCCCAGGGGTGTCTAACTATGGCTACACCTTC

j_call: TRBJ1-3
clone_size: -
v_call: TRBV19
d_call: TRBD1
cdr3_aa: CASSAQGASGNTIYF
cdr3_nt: TGTGCCAGTAGTGCACAGGGGGCTTCTGGAAACACCATATATTTT

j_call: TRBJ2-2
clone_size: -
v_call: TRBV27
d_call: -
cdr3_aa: CASSLFHSLIANTGELFF
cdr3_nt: TGTGCCAGCAGTTTATTTCACAGTCTGATAGCGAACACCGGGGAGCTGTTTTTT

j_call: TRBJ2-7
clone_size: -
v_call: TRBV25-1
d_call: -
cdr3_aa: CASSRGPYEQYF
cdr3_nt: TGTGCCAGCAGTCGCGGGCCGTACGAGCAGTACTTC

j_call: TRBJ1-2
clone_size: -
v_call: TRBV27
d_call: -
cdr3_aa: CASSPLDRINYGYTF
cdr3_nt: TGTGCCAGCAGTCCCCTCGACAGGATTAACTATGGCTACACCTTC

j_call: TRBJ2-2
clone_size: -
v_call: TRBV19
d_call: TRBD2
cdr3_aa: CASSSGGDAGELFF
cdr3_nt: TGTGCCAGTAGTTCGGGGGGAGATGCCGGGGAGCTGTTTTTT

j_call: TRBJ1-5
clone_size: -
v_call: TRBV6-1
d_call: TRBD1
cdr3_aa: CASSDQAGTGEQPQHF
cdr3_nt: TGTGCCAGCAGTGACCAAGCCGGGACAGGGGAACAGCCCCAGCATTTT

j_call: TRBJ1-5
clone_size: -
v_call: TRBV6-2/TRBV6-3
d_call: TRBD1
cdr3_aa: CASSPYRGSNQPQHF
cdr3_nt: TGTGCCAGCAGTCCCTACAGGGGCAGCAATCAGCCCCAGCATTTT

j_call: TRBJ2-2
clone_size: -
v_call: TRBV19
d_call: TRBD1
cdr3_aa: CASSTRTGFGDTGELFF
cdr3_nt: TGTGCCAGTAGTACACGGACAGGGTTCGGGGACACCGGGGAGCTGTTTTTT

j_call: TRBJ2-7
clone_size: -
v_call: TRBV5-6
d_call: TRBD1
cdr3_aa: CASSLVGTTGTYEQYF
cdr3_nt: TGTGCCAGCAGCTTAGTGGGCACGACAGGGACCTACGAGCAGTACTTC

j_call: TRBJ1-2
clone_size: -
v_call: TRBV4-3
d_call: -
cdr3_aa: CASSQDRGLLGYGYTF
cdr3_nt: TGCGCCAGCAGCCAAGATCGAGGGCTCCTAGGCTATGGCTACACCTTC

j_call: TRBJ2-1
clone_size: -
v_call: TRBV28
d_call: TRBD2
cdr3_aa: CASSYLAGEYNEQFF
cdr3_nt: TGTGCCAGCAGTTACCTAGCGGGGGAATACAATGAGCAGTTCTTC

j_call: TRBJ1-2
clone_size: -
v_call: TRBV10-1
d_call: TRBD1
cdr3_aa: CASSDYRGRPLCYTF
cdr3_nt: TGCGCCAGCAGCGATTACAGGGGGCGTCCGCTTTGCTACACCTTC

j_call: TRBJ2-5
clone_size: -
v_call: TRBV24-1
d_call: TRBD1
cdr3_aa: CATSDRTGESETQYF
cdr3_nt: TGTGCCACCAGTGACCGGACAGGGGAATCAGAGACCCAGTACTTC

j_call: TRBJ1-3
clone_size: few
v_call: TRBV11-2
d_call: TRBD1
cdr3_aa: CASSSFRGNTIYF
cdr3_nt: TGTGCCAGCAGCTCGTTCAGGGGGAACACCATATATTTT

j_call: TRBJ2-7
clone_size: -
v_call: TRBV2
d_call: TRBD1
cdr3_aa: CASKPGTGVHEQYF
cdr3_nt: TGTGCCAGCAAACCCGGGACAGGGGTCCACGAGCAGTACTTC

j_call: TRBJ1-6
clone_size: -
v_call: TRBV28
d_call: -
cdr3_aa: CASSREGYNSPLHF
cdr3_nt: TGTGCCAGCAGTAGGGAGGGGTATAATTCACCCCTCCACTTT

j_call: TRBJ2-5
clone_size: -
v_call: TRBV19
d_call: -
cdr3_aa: CASSPLGVEWETQYF
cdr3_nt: TGTGCCAGTAGCCCCCTCGGGGTTGAGTGGGAGACCCAGTACTTC

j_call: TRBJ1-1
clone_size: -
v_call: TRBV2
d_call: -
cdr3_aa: CASRLSSRKAFF
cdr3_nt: TGTGCCAGCAGACTCTCTTCGCGGAAAGCTTTCTTT

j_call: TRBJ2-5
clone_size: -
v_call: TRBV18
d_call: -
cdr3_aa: CASSLHSPGEPGETQYF
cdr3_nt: TGTGCCAGCTCACTTCACTCCCCCGGGGAACCTGGAGAGACCCAGTACTTC

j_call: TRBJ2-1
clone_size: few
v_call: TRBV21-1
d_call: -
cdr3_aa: CASSSGTGLDNEQFF
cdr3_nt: TGTGCCAGCAGCAGCGGGACAGGGCTAGACAATGAGCAGTTCTTC

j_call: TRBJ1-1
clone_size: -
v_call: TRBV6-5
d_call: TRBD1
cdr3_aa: CASSRDRMNTEAFF
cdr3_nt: TGTGCCAGCAGTCGGGACAGAATGAACACTGAAGCTTTCTTT

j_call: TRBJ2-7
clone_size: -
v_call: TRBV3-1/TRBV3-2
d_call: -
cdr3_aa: CASSRSPLSSYEQYF
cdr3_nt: TGTGCCAGCAGCCGAAGCCCACTGAGCTCCTACGAGCAGTACTTC

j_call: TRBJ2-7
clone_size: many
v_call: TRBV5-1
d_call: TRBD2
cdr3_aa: CASSGLTSGSYEQYF
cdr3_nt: TGCGCCAGCAGCGGACTGACTAGCGGATCCTACGAGCAGTACTTC

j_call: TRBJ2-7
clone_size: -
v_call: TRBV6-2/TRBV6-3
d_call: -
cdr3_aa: CASSYGGSPYEQYF
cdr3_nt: TGTGCCAGCAGTTACGGGGGCTCCCCCTACGAGCAGTACTTC